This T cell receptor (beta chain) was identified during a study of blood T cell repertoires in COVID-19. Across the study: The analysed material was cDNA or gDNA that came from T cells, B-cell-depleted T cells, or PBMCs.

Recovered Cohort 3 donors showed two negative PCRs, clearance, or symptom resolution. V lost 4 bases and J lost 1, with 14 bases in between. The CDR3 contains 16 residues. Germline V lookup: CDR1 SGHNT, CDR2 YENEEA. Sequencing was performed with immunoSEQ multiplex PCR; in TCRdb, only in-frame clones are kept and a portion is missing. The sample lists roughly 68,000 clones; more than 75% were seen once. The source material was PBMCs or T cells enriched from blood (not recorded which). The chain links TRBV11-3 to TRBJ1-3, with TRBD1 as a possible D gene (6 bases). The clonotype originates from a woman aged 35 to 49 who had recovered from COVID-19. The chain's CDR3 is CASSSDSRVSGNTIYF. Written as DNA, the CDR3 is TGTGCCAGCAGCTCGGACAGCAGGGTTTCTGGAAACACCATATATTTT.